The 32 T cell receptor beta chains below were found in one sample sequenced in a study of blood T cell repertoires in COVID-19. Libraries were prepared by immunoSEQ multiplex PCR; TCRdb keeps only in-frame clonotypes and omits some of them. Here the sample spans approximately 300,000 clones, approximately 91% being singletons. Sequenced input: PBMCs or T cells enriched from blood (not recorded which). Receptor source: a man aged 55 to 69 who had recovered from COVID-19.

The chain has TRBV9 and TRBJ2-1, with D hard to call. Germline V gene data show CDR1 as SGDLS and CDR2 as YYNGEE. V was cut by 0 bases and J by 8 bases, with 15 bases left in between. The CDR3 has 15 residues. CDR3 protein: CASSVGVSFNYEQFF. In DNA, the CDR3 is TGTGCCAGCAGCGTAGGGGTTAGCTTTAACTATGAGCAGTTCTTC.

V is TRBV6-6 and J is TRBJ2-7, with 9 bases lining up with TRBD1. Germline CDR1 MNHNY, CDR2 SVGAGI (reference sequence). The junction had 5 bases not matched to a gene; V was cut back by 4 bases and J by 4 bases. CDR3 length: 14 residues. CDR3 in amino acids: CASSSTGGGYEQYF. In nucleotides, the CDR3 is TGTGCCAGCAGTTCTACAGGGGGCGGATACGAGCAGTACTTC.

The chain carries TRBV29-1 and TRBJ1-4, with D hard to call. Per the germline V gene, CDR1 is SQVTM and CDR2 is ANQGSEA. This CDR3 comprises 13 residues. The V end lost 3 bases, the J end lost 6 bases, and 11 bases lay between the germline ends. The CDR3: CSVEGGSDEKLFF. Written as DNA, the CDR3 is TGCAGCGTTGAGGGAGGGAGTGATGAAAAACTGTTTTTT.

V gene TRBV12-3 or TRBV12-4 combines with J gene TRBJ2-1; D might be TRBD1 (6 bases). CDR3 length: 13 residues. Trimming stripped 3 bases from V and 7 bases from J, with 10 bases between. The CDR3 nucleotides read TGTGCCAGCAGTTTTATAAGGGGGAATGAGCAGTTCTTC. Amino acids: CASSFIRGNEQFF.

The sample holds a few counts of this clone. The rearrangement joins TRBV7-2 to TRBJ2-3; D is uncertain. V dropped 1 base and J dropped 3 bases, with 11 bases sitting between them. CDR3 size: 15 residues. CDR1 SGHTA and CDR2 FQGNSA come from the germline V gene. CDR3 in amino acids: CASSLEPLVTDTQYF. CDR3 DNA: TGTGCCAGCAGCTTAGAACCCCTAGTGACAGATACGCAGTATTTT.

V and J are TRBV5-1 and TRBJ2-5, with 10 bases that match TRBD2. J lost 5 bases, V lost 3 bases, and 7 bases had no gene match. CDR3 size: 15 residues. Per germline, CDR1 SGHRS and CDR2 YFSETQ. CDR3 sequence: CASSSPSGREETQYF. The CDR3 DNA sequence: TGCGCCAGCAGCTCACCTAGCGGGAGAGAGGAGACCCAGTACTTC.

The chain carries TRBV4-1 and TRBJ2-1; D unresolved. The CDR3 contains 13 residues. In germline, CDR1 is MGHRA, CDR2 YSYEKL. Trimming took off 0 bases at V and 12 bases at J, with 12 bases between the two ends. The CDR3 sequence is CASSQEVSRWQFF. Written as DNA, the CDR3 is TGCGCCAGCAGCCAAGAAGTGTCTAGGTGGCAGTTCTTC.

This clone occurred once. The chain links TRBV5-1 to TRBJ2-7; the match to TRBD2 covers 10 bases. The germline gives CDR1 SGHRS, CDR2 YFSETQ. V lost 3 bases, J lost 6 bases, and 6 bases stayed unmatched. The CDR3 sequence is 14 residues long. The CDR3 reads CASSSLAGVGEQYF. CDR3 sequence (DNA): TGCGCCAGCAGCTCGCTAGCGGGAGTGGGCGAGCAGTACTTC. Complete variable domain (other parts from reference TRBV5-1 and TRBJ2-7): KAGVTQTPRYLIKTRGQQVTLSCSPISGHRSVSWYQQTPGQGLQFLFEYFSETQRNKGNFPGRFSGRQFSNSRSEMNVSTLELGDSALYLCASSSLAGVGEQYFGPGTRLTVT.

The chain joins TRBV27 to TRBJ1-6, with D hard to call. Germline V gene lookup returns CDR1 MNHEY and CDR2 SMNVEV (reference sequence). CDR3 length: 15 residues. V shed 0 bases and J shed 10 bases, with 13 bases lying between them. The CDR3 DNA is TGTGCCAGCAGTTTATCTGGGCAGGCGCGATCACCCCTCCACTTT. It specifies CASSLSGQARSPLHF.

This clone was seen a handful of times. The chain couples TRBV9 to TRBJ1-6, with D possibly being TRBD1 (5 bases). Germline values: CDR1 SGDLS, CDR2 YYNGEE. Trimming pared 0 bases from V and 7 bases from J, leaving 8 bases between. This CDR3 spans 14 amino acids. The CDR3 DNA is TGTGCCAGCAGCGTAGTTCCAGGGAATTCACCCCTCCACTTT. Translated, it gives CASSVVPGNSPLHF.

This sequence joins TRBV5-4 and TRBJ1-5; 10 bases fit TRBD1. The germline CDR1 and CDR2 sequences are SGHNT and YYREEE (reference sequence). The trim removed 4 bases at V and 3 bases at J, leaving 10 bases unmatched. This CDR3 is 17 amino acids long. CDR3 DNA: TGTGCCAGCAGCCTGCAAGGGACAGGGGTTAACAATCAGCCCCAGCATTTT. It specifies CASSLQGTGVNNQPQHF. Full variable domain (outside the CDR3, taken from reference TRBV5-4 and TRBJ1-5): ETGVTQSPTHLIKTRGQQVTLRCSSQSGHNTVSWYQQALGQGPQFIFQYYREEENGRGNFPPRFSGLQFPNYSSELNVNALELDDSALYLCASSLQGTGVNNQPQHFGDGTRLSIL.

The gene calls are TRBV7-2 and TRBJ2-1; tentative D call: TRBD2 (5 bases). V dropped 0 bases and J dropped 4 bases, with 10 bases sitting between them. This CDR3 region has 15 residues. CDR1 SGHTA and CDR2 FQGNSA come from the germline V gene. CDR3 sequence reads: CASSLAGSGYNEQFF. CDR3 sequence (DNA): TGTGCCAGCAGCTTAGCGGGAAGCGGTTACAATGAGCAGTTCTTC.

V usage is TRBV18 and J usage is TRBJ2-7, with D perhaps matching TRBD2 (5 bases). The CDR3 has 13 amino acids. V lost 2 bases and J 1 base, leaving 6 bases between the germline ends. Germline V gene data show CDR1 as KGHSH and CDR2 as LQKENI. In DNA, the CDR3 is TGTGCCAGCTCACCAGGACTGTCCTACGAGCAGTACTTC. It encodes CASSPGLSYEQYF.

The chain recombines TRBV19 with TRBJ2-6; D might be TRBD2 (5 bases). The V and J ends lost 6 bases and 0 bases respectively, with 15 bases between them. Germline values: CDR1 LNHDA, CDR2 SQIVND (reference sequence). The CDR3 extends over 17 amino acids. CDR3 residues: CASSLPGVGSGANVLTF. The DNA for the CDR3 is TGTGCCAGTAGCCTTCCCGGGGTGGGCTCTGGGGCCAACGTCCTGACTTTC.

J is TRBJ2-7 and V is TRBV7-9, with 7 bases matching TRBD2. Losses at the gene ends were 1 base for V and 2 bases for J; bases not matched to a gene: 11. Germline CDR1 SEHNR, CDR2 FQNEAQ (reference sequence). The CDR3 loop spans 17 amino acids. CDR3 coding DNA: TGTGCCAGCAGCTTAGTAAGGGAGGGGTCGAAGGCCTACGAGCAGTACTTC. Translated, it gives CASSLVREGSKAYEQYF. The full variable domain, rest sourced from reference TRBV7-9 and TRBJ2-7, is DTGVSQNPRHKITKRGQNVTFRCDPISEHNRLYWYRQTLGQGPEFLTYFQNEAQLEKSRLLSDRFSAERPKGSFSTLEIQRTEQGDSAMYLCASSLVREGSKAYEQYFGPGTRLTVT.

The rearrangement links TRBV5-4 to TRBJ2-7; 13 bases line up with TRBD2. CDR1 and CDR2 (germline): SGHNT, YYREEE (reference sequence). V was pared by 0 bases and J by 6 bases, with 3 bases of the junction left unmatched. This CDR3 contains 15 residues. The CDR3 DNA reads TGTGCCAGCAGCTTGGCGGGACTAGCGGGATCCGAGCAGTACTTC. Amino acids: CASSLAGLAGSEQYF.

Only one count was recorded for this clone. The chain combines TRBV7-2 with TRBJ1-3; 7 positions agree with TRBD1. Per germline, CDR1 SGHTA and CDR2 FQGNSA. This CDR3 spans 14 amino acids. Trimming cost V 1 base and J 8 bases; bases outside gene matches: 5. The chain's CDR3 is CASSLEQGWHTIYF. The DNA of the CDR3 is TGTGCCAGCAGCTTAGAACAGGGGTGGCACACCATATATTTT.

This chain joins TRBV28 and TRBJ1-1; 7 bases fit TRBD1. The CDR3 extends over 12 amino acids. J gave up 5 bases and V 6 bases, and 3 bases lay outside the gene matches. Germline CDR1 is MDHEN and CDR2 is SYDVKM. CDR3 DNA sequence: TGTGCCAGCAGAAGGACAGGTACTGAAGCTTTCTTT. Encoded protein: CASRRTGTEAFF.

The chain employs TRBV9 and TRBJ2-3, with 13 positions matching TRBD2. The CDR3 totals 20 residues. Germline CDR1 is SGDLS and CDR2 is YYNGEE. J gave up 0 bases and V 4 bases, and 14 bases lay outside the gene matches. Here the CDR3 DNA reads TGTGCCAGCAGCCTACCACCGGGACTAGCGGGACCAATTAGCACAGATACGCAGTATTTT. As protein: CASSLPPGLAGPISTDTQYF.

This sequence joins TRBV20-1 and TRBJ2-7, with 9 positions matching TRBD2. This CDR3 comprises 11 residues. Trimming removed 5 bases from V and 9 bases from J; junction bases left unmatched: 5. The germline V gene has CDR1 DFQATT and CDR2 SNEGSKA (reference sequence). CDR3 loop: CSAWRGGSQYF. The CDR3 region has the DNA TGCAGTGCTTGGCGGGGGGGGTCGCAGTACTTC.

The rearrangement joins TRBV28 to TRBJ1-2, with 9 positions matching TRBD1. This CDR3 has 13 amino acids. Germline trimming cut 5 bases from V and 4 bases from J; bases unmatched to any gene: 2. Per the germline V gene, CDR1 is MDHEN and CDR2 is SYDVKM. CDR3 sequence: CASSPDRGYGYTF. For the CDR3, the DNA is TGTGCCAGCAGTCCGGACAGGGGCTATGGCTACACCTTC.

The chain carries TRBV5-1 and TRBJ1-4, with TRBD1 matching over 10 bases. The junction had 9 bases not matched to a gene; V was cut back by 4 bases and J by 3 bases. Germline values: CDR1 SGHRS, CDR2 YFSETQ. This CDR3 has 17 residues. This chain's CDR3 is CASSPPTGGLANEKLFF. Written as DNA, the CDR3 is TGCGCCAGCAGCCCTCCGACAGGGGGCTTGGCTAATGAAAAACTGTTTTTT.

J is TRBJ2-3 and V is TRBV7-9, with TRBD2 as a possible D gene (6 bases). CDR3 length equals 15 residues. V lost 2 bases to trimming and J lost 2 bases, with 11 bases between them. From germline, CDR1 is SEHNR and CDR2 FQNEAQ (reference sequence). The CDR3 DNA reads as TGTGCCAGCAGCTTACTTGGCGGGGCCACAGATACGCAGTATTTT. Protein: CASSLLGGATDTQYF. The complete variable domain, with remaining parts taken from reference TRBV7-9 and TRBJ2-3, reads DTGVSQNPRHKITKRGQNVTFRCDPISEHNRLYWYRQTLGQGPEFLTYFQNEAQLEKSRLLSDRFSAERPKGSFSTLEIQRTEQGDSAMYLCASSLLGGATDTQYFGPGTRLTVL.

The chain links TRBV6-6 to TRBJ2-2; 9 bases agree with TRBD2. V lost 4 bases and J lost 4; bases outside the gene matches: 4. The CDR3 is 15 amino acids. Germline-derived CDR1 and CDR2 are MNHNY and SVGAGI (reference sequence). The CDR3 DNA reads as TGTGCCAGCAGTTTTCGCGGGAGGGGCACCGGGGAGCTGTTTTTT. This codes for CASSFRGRGTGELFF.

The gene calls are TRBV18 and TRBJ1-2, with 8 bases lining up with TRBD1. The CDR3 extends over 17 amino acids. The V segment lost 4 bases and the J segment 6 bases; nucleotides outside the gene matches: 16. CDR1 and CDR2 (germline): KGHSH, LQKENI. The CDR3 coding sequence is TGTGCCAGCTCACTTCCCCGACAGGGGCCTCCTGTAAATGGCTACACCTTC. Its translation: CASSLPRQGPPVNGYTF.

This clone has a single count. The chain links TRBV9 to TRBJ1-5, with a weak D call TRBD1 (6 bases). Trimming left V 0 bases short and J 3 bases short, with 7 bases between. Germline V gives CDR1 SGDLS, CDR2 YYNGEE. The CDR3 has 14 amino acids. The chain's CDR3 is CASSVGQANQPQHF. CDR3 nucleotide sequence: TGTGCCAGCAGCGTAGGACAGGCCAATCAGCCCCAGCATTTT.

On this clone: The germline gene is not matched at one end of the junction; a read error may be the cause. The rearrangement joins TRBV7-2 to TRBJ2-1, with D maybe TRBD2 (6 bases). CDR3 length: 13 residues. CDR1 SGHTA and CDR2 FQGNSA come from the germline V gene. The DNA for the CDR3 is TGTGCCAGCAGACCGGGACTCTACGATGAGCAGTTCTTC. Protein sequence: CASRPGLYDEQFF.

On this clone itself: Germline and junction disagree at one end, which may indicate a read error. This chain joins TRBV7-7 and TRBJ2-5; the match to TRBD2 covers 8 bases. Germline CDR1 SSHAT, CDR2 FNYEAQ (reference sequence). CDR3 length equals 15 residues. Here the CDR3 DNA reads TGTGCTAGCAGCTTAGAGGGACTAGGTAGTGAGACCCAGTACTTC. Translation gives CASSLEGLGSETQYF. The full variable domain, completed using reference TRBV7-7 and TRBJ2-5, is GAGVSQSPRYKVTKRGQDVTLRCDPISSHATLYWYQQALGQGPEFLTYFNYEAQPDKSGLPSDRFSAERPEGSISTLTIQRTEQRDSAMYRCASSLEGLGSETQYFGPGTRLLVL.

V gene TRBV5-5 combines with J gene TRBJ2-1, with D possibly being TRBD1 (5 bases). CDR1 and CDR2 from the germline V gene are SGHKS and YYEKEE (reference sequence). Trimming cost V 2 bases and J 8 bases, with 8 bases left between them. The CDR3 is 12 residues long. The CDR3 bases are TGTGCCAGCAGCTTTAGGGGCCATGAGCAGTTCTTC. It translates to CASSFRGHEQFF.

The chain combines TRBV27 with TRBJ2-2, with 7 nucleotides matching TRBD1. Germline loops: CDR1 MNHEY, CDR2 SMNVEV (reference sequence). Trimming cost V 8 bases and J 2 bases; bases outside gene matches: 11. The CDR3 covers 16 residues. The CDR3 DNA follows: TGTGCCAGCCTTTCCCCGGGACAGCAAAACACCGGGGAGCTGTTTTTT. Translated: CASLSPGQQNTGELFF.

The rearrangement links TRBV5-4 to TRBJ1-1; 10 nucleotides line up with TRBD1. Germline lookup yields CDR1 SGHNT and CDR2 YYREEE (reference sequence). The J segment lost 5 bases and the V segment lost 5 bases, leaving 9 bases of the junction unmatched. The length of the CDR3 is 15 residues. The CDR3 DNA reads as TGTGCCAGCAGTAAACCGGGACAGGGGATGACTGAAGCTTTCTTT. It translates to CASSKPGQGMTEAFF.

This chain links TRBV5-6 with TRBJ2-5; tentative D call: TRBD2 (6 bases). CDR3 length equals 12 residues. CDR1 is SGHDT and CDR2 is YYEEEE in the germline V gene. Between the trimmed V and J ends, which lost 2 bases and 5 bases, there was a span of 7 bases. In nucleotides, the CDR3 is TGTGCCAGCAGCTTTCGGGGGGAGACCCAGTACTTC. This sequence encodes CASSFRGETQYF.